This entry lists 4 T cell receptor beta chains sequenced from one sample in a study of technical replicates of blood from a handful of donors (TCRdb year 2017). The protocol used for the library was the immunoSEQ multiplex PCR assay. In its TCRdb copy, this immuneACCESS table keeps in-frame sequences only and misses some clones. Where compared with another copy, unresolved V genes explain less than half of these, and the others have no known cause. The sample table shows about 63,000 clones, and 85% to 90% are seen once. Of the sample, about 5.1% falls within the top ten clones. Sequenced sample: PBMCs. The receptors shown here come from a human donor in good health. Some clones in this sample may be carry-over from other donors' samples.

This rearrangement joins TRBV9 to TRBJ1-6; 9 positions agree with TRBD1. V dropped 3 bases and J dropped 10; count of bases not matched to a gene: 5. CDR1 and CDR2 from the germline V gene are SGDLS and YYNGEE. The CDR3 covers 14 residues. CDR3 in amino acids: CASSDGTGRSPLHF. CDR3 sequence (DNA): TGTGCCAGCAGCGACGGGACAGGGCGGTCACCCCTCCACTTT.

The CDR3: CASSFWPLGNQPQHF. Written as DNA, the CDR3 is TGTGCCAGCAGTTTTTGGCCGTTGGGCAATCAGCCCCAGCATTTT. V gene TRBV27 combines with J gene TRBJ1-5, with D unclear. Deletions cut 3 bases from V and 2 bases from J, with 11 bases between. The CDR3 runs 15 residues. The germline gives CDR1 MNHEY, CDR2 SMNVEV (reference sequence).

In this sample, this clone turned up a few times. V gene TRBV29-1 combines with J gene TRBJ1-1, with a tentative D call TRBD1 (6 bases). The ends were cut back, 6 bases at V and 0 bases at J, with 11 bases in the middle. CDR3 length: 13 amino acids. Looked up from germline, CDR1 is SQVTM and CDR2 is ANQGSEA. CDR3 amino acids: CSVRGHLNTEAFF. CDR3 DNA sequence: TGCAGCGTGAGGGGACACTTGAACACTGAAGCTTTCTTT.

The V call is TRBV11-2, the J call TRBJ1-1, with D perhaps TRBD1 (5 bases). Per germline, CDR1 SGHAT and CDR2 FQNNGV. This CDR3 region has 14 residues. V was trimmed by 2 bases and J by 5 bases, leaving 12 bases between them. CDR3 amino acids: CASSLSNRGTEAFF. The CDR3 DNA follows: TGTGCCAGCAGCTTATCCAACCGGGGGACTGAAGCTTTCTTT.